Below, 28 T cell receptor beta chains from the same sample are listed, as sequenced in a study of shared T cell receptors in the human thymus. The repertoire was sequenced with immunoSEQ multiplex PCR; TCRdb's copy has only in-frame clones and lacks some. The sample lists 500,000 to 850,000 clones; about 89% were seen once. This sample was shared with a second study, whose subject was human thymus T cells.

The specimen was thymocytes. Source of these receptors: a boy in the first two years of life with a congenital heart defect.

The rearrangement joins TRBV7-3 to TRBJ2-6, with 7 bases identical to TRBD1. V dropped 5 bases and J dropped 4; count of bases not matched to a gene: 8. Looked up from germline, CDR1 is SGHTA and CDR2 is FQGTGA. The CDR3 length is 16 residues. CDR3 protein: CASSTSDRPGANVLTF. The DNA for the CDR3 is TGTGCCAGCAGCACTTCGGACAGGCCCGGGGCCAACGTCCTGACTTTC.

J is TRBJ1-2 and V is TRBV13; possibly TRBD1 for D (6 bases). CDR1 and CDR2 (germline): PRHDT, FYEKMQ (reference sequence). V lost 0 bases and J lost 6, with 20 bases in between. The CDR3 has 17 residues. The CDR3 loop is CASSLGGPHTGWNGYTF. The CDR3 region has the DNA TGTGCCAGCAGCTTAGGGGGTCCCCACACAGGGTGGAATGGCTACACCTTC.

CDR3 sequence (DNA): TGTGCCAGCACCCACGGCAGCCGTCCTAGCTCCTACAATGAGCAGTTCTTC. Its protein product is CASTHGSRPSSYNEQFF. This chain connects TRBV25-1 to TRBJ2-1; no clear D. V lost 7 bases, J lost 0 bases, and 19 bases lay in between. The CDR3 sequence is 17 residues long. Germline CDR1 is MGHDK and CDR2 is SYGVNS.

V gene TRBV27 combines with J gene TRBJ2-7; tentatively, D is TRBD1 (6 bases). Trimming shortened V by 5 bases and J by 0 bases, and 11 bases separated the two germline ends. The length of the CDR3 is 14 residues. Germline loops: CDR1 MNHEY, CDR2 SMNVEV (reference sequence). The CDR3 DNA reads as TGTGCCAGCAGTCCCCTAGGGGGCTCCTACGAGCAGTACTTC. Amino acids: CASSPLGGSYEQYF.

The J gene is TRBJ2-7, the V gene TRBV5-1; weak D call: TRBD2 (5 bases). The ends were cut back, 5 bases at V and 7 bases at J, with 22 bases in the middle. This CDR3 spans 15 amino acids. The germline V gene encodes CDR1 SGHRS and CDR2 YFSETQ. The CDR3 region is CASSPLERELREQYF. In DNA, the CDR3 is TGCGCCAGCAGTCCCCTGGAGAGGGAGCTGAGGGAGCAGTACTTC.

The sample holds one count of this clone. The rearrangement uses TRBV18 and TRBJ2-7; 13 nucleotides match TRBD2. Germline V gene sequence: CDR1 KGHSH, CDR2 LQKENI. Trimming cost V 3 bases and J 4 bases; bases outside gene matches: 3. The CDR3 is 15 amino acids. CDR3 loop: CASSPGTSGKYEQYF. The CDR3 DNA sequence: TGTGCCAGCTCACCCGGGACTAGCGGGAAGTACGAGCAGTACTTC.

This chain links TRBV29-1 with TRBJ2-7, with 9 bases lining up with TRBD2. The germline V gene encodes CDR1 SQVTM and CDR2 ANQGSEA. The CDR3 covers 16 residues. The junction had 10 bases not matched to a gene; V was cut back by 4 bases and J by 0 bases. The CDR3 sequence is CSVGGSGSRLSYEQYF. DNA for the CDR3: TGCAGCGTTGGAGGTAGCGGGAGTCGCCTCTCCTACGAGCAGTACTTC.

V gene TRBV28 combines with J gene TRBJ1-1; D might be TRBD1 (5 bases). Germline V gene data show CDR1 as MDHEN and CDR2 as SYDVKM. V lost 2 bases, J lost 0 bases, and 13 bases lay in between. CDR3 length: 16 residues. In DNA form, the CDR3 reads TGTGCCAGCAGTTTAGTAAAAGGGGCAATGAACACTGAAGCTTTCTTT. Protein: CASSLVKGAMNTEAFF.

The chain has TRBV4-1 and TRBJ2-7; 7 bases fit TRBD1. The CDR3 consists of 15 residues. J gave up 5 bases and V 1 base, and 8 bases lay outside the gene matches. Per germline, CDR1 MGHRA and CDR2 YSYEKL. DNA for the CDR3: TGCGCCAGCAGCCAAGGGCTGCCAGGGGGAAACGAGCAGTACTTC. It yields the protein CASSQGLPGGNEQYF.

The V and J genes are TRBV11-2 and TRBJ2-1; D unresolved. CDR1 and CDR2 (germline): SGHAT, FQNNGV. The ends were cut back, 6 bases at V and 0 bases at J, with 12 bases in the middle. This CDR3 contains 15 residues. CDR3 in DNA: TGTGCCAGCAGTAGGCGGAAGATCTCCTACAATGAGCAGTTCTTC. Protein: CASSRRKISYNEQFF.

The genes are TRBV7-9 and TRBJ2-3; D gene ambiguous. Germline lookup yields CDR1 SEHNR and CDR2 FQNEAQ (reference sequence). This CDR3 is 14 amino acids long. Trimming removed 5 bases from V and 6 bases from J, with 15 bases in between. The DNA for the CDR3 is TGTGCCAGCAGCGCAGCATCGAGAGGTGATACGCAGTATTTT. Translated, it gives CASSAASRGDTQYF.

The gene calls are TRBV28 and TRBJ2-7; D not resolved. Per the germline V gene, CDR1 is MDHEN and CDR2 is SYDVKM. The CDR3 has 14 residues. The V and J ends lost 1 base and 2 bases respectively, with 9 bases between them. The CDR3 DNA is TGTGCCAGCAGTTTATTCAGGCCAACCTACGAGCAGTACTTC. Translating it yields CASSLFRPTYEQYF.

V and J are TRBV14 and TRBJ1-1; TRBD1 might be the D (5 bases). The ends were cut back, 7 bases at V and 1 base at J, with 10 bases in the middle. The CDR3 has 13 residues. Germline V gene lookup returns CDR1 SGHDN and CDR2 FVKESK. The CDR3 sequence is CASMGGWNTEAFF. The CDR3 DNA sequence: TGTGCCAGCATGGGGGGATGGAACACTGAAGCTTTCTTT. The full variable domain, in which reference TRBV14 and TRBJ1-1 provide the parts outside the CDR3, is EAGVTQFPSHSVIEKGQTVTLRCDPISGHDNLYWYRRVMGKEIKFLLHFVKESKQDESGMPNNRFLAERTGGTYSTLKVQPAELEDSGVYFCASMGGWNTEAFFGQGTRLTVV.

The genes are TRBV28 and TRBJ1-5, with D tentatively TRBD1 (6 bases). The V and J ends lost 6 bases and 3 bases respectively, with 21 bases between them. There are 17 residues in the CDR3. The germline V gene has CDR1 MDHEN and CDR2 SYDVKM. The CDR3 DNA reads as TGTGCCAGCAGCGACCAACAGGGAACCCCCCTCAATCAGCCCCAGCATTTT. Its translation is CASSDQQGTPLNQPQHF.

This clone was seen more than once but under ten times. The rearrangement uses TRBV19 and TRBJ2-1, with D hard to call. Trimming shortened V by 3 bases and J by 6 bases, and 12 bases separated the two germline ends. The germline V gene encodes CDR1 LNHDA and CDR2 SQIVND (reference sequence). The CDR3 length is 14 residues. CDR3 in amino acids: CASSIGRGSNEQFF. In DNA form, the CDR3 reads TGTGCCAGTAGTATCGGCAGAGGTTCCAATGAGCAGTTCTTC. The full variable domain, with the rest looked up from reference TRBV19 and TRBJ2-1, is DGGITQSPKYLFRKEGQNVTLSCEQNLNHDAMYWYRQDPGQGLRLIYYSQIVNDFQKGDIAEGYSVSREKKESFPLTVTSAQKNPTAFYLCASSIGRGSNEQFFGPGTRLTVL.

The chain recombines TRBV7-2 with TRBJ2-7, with TRBD1 as a possible D gene (5 bases). The CDR3 length is 14 residues. Trimming took off 4 bases at V and 6 bases at J, with 16 bases between the two ends. Germline CDR1 SGHTA, CDR2 FQGNSA. In DNA form, the CDR3 reads TGTGCCAGCAGCTCAGTGCCAGGGAACGGCGAGCAGTACTTC. Its translation: CASSSVPGNGEQYF.

The rearrangement uses TRBV28 and TRBJ1-1; 10 nucleotides align to TRBD1. Germline V lookup: CDR1 MDHEN, CDR2 SYDVKM. This CDR3 spans 16 amino acids. J gave up 5 bases and V 4 bases, and 10 bases lay outside the gene matches. The chain's CDR3 is CASSSRTGGGGTEAFF. In DNA, the CDR3 is TGTGCCAGCAGTTCCCGGACAGGGGGGGGAGGAACTGAAGCTTTCTTT.

The V and J genes are TRBV28 and TRBJ1-5; 8 bases match TRBD1. Germline values: CDR1 MDHEN, CDR2 SYDVKM. V was clipped by 4 bases and J by 0 bases; unmatched bases: 5. The CDR3 spans 16 residues. This chain's CDR3 is CASSSGQANSNQPQHF. The CDR3 DNA reads TGTGCCAGCAGTTCGGGACAGGCAAATAGCAATCAGCCCCAGCATTTT.

The chain links TRBV7-2 to TRBJ1-1, with 7 bases identical to TRBD1. CDR1 is SGHTA and CDR2 is FQGNSA in the germline V gene. This CDR3 has 16 amino acids. With V trimmed by 0 bases and J by 1 base, 5 bases remained unmatched. The DNA for the CDR3 is TGTGCCAGCAGCTTAGCCGACAGGGAGGAGAACACTGAAGCTTTCTTT. Translation: CASSLADREENTEAFF.

CDR3 in amino acids: CASSRRETGDIQYF. In DNA form, the CDR3 reads TGTGCCAGCTCACGCCGGGAGACAGGGGACATTCAGTACTTC. The J gene is TRBJ2-4, the V gene TRBV18; 8 bases match TRBD1. Germline CDR1 is KGHSH and CDR2 is LQKENI. CDR3 length: 14 amino acids. V shed 4 bases, J shed 8 bases, and the junction held 7 bases outside the gene matches.

This clone was observed a handful of times. The chain employs TRBV5-1 and TRBJ2-1, with D tentatively TRBD2 (6 bases). Germline V gene sequence: CDR1 SGHRS, CDR2 YFSETQ. The CDR3 spans 17 residues. Trimming pared 2 bases from V and 0 bases from J, leaving 15 bases between. The CDR3 bases are TGCGCCAGCAGCTTATCGGCGGGGTCAAGCTCCTACAATGAGCAGTTCTTC. It codes for CASSLSAGSSSYNEQFF. The whole variable domain, remainder taken from reference TRBV5-1 and TRBJ2-1, is KAGVTQTPRYLIKTRGQQVTLSCSPISGHRSVSWYQQTPGQGLQFLFEYFSETQRNKGNFPGRFSGRQFSNSRSEMNVSTLELGDSALYLCASSLSAGSSSYNEQFFGPGTRLTVL.

V gene TRBV9 combines with J gene TRBJ2-2, with 9 bases lining up with TRBD1. Trimming removed 3 bases from V and 6 bases from J; junction bases left unmatched: 3. This CDR3 is built from 14 residues. Germline loops: CDR1 SGDLS, CDR2 YYNGEE. Here the CDR3 DNA reads TGTGCCAGCAGCGACAACAGGGGGCCCGGGGAGCTGTTTTTT. Translation: CASSDNRGPGELFF.

This rearrangement joins TRBV5-8 to TRBJ2-3; D uncertain. Germline assignment: CDR1 SGHTS and CDR2 YDEGEE. The germline V and J ends were trimmed by 8 bases and 1 base, with 8 bases remaining between them. This CDR3 contains 12 residues. The CDR3 sequence is CARPRGTDTQYF. The DNA of the CDR3 is TGTGCCAGACCACGGGGCACAGATACGCAGTATTTT.

Only one count was recorded for this clone. CDR3 nucleotides: TGTGCCAGCAGCTCGAGAGACATCTCCTATGGCTACACCTTC. Its translation: CASSSRDISYGYTF. V and J are TRBV5-6 and TRBJ1-2; D remains ambiguous. The V gene's germline CDR1 is SGHDT and CDR2 YYEEEE. V lost 3 bases and J lost 4, with 13 bases in between. The CDR3 covers 14 residues.

The chain is built from TRBV5-1 and TRBJ2-7; 8 positions agree with TRBD1. V gave up 2 bases and J gave up 9 bases; unmatched junction bases: 16. The CDR3 is made up of 16 amino acids. Germline lookup yields CDR1 SGHRS and CDR2 YFSETQ. CDR3 region: CASSFTGQGREGGQYF. The CDR3 DNA reads as TGCGCCAGCAGCTTTACCGGACAGGGCCGAGAGGGTGGGCAGTACTTC. Looking up the rest from reference TRBV5-1 and TRBJ2-7 gives the full variable domain: KAGVTQTPRYLIKTRGQQVTLSCSPISGHRSVSWYQQTPGQGLQFLFEYFSETQRNKGNFPGRFSGRQFSNSRSEMNVSTLELGDSALYLCASSFTGQGREGGQYFGPGTRLTVT.

V is TRBV9 and J is TRBJ2-2; 9 bases line up with TRBD1. This CDR3 is 15 amino acids long. The V gene end was trimmed by 3 bases and the J gene end by 3 bases; junction bases not matched to a gene: 3. Germline CDR1 reads SGDLS; CDR2 reads YYNGEE. The CDR3 nucleotides are TGTGCCAGCAGCGACCGGGACAGGGACACCGGGGAGCTGTTTTTT. This sequence encodes CASSDRDRDTGELFF.

The rearrangement uses TRBV10-3 and TRBJ1-3; D is ambiguous. V lost 2 bases to trimming and J lost 1 base, with 9 bases between them. Germline CDR1 reads ENHRY; CDR2 reads SYGVKD. The CDR3 is 15 amino acids. The CDR3 DNA reads as TGTGCCATCAGTGAGGGGCCAAGGTCTGGAAACACCATATATTTT. It codes for CAISEGPRSGNTIYF.

The chain employs TRBV14 and TRBJ1-4, with TRBD1 matching over 8 bases. Germline V CDR1 and CDR2: SGHDN, FVKESK. The CDR3 has 14 residues. V lost 3 bases and J lost 12; bases outside the gene matches: 9. In nucleotides, the CDR3 is TGTGCCAGCAGCCACGGCAGGGGGCCTTGTGAACTGTTTTTT. Amino acid sequence: CASSHGRGPCELFF.